This T cell receptor beta chain was captured in a study of radiation and T cells in renal cell carcinoma. In the study overall: Nephrectomy followed 15 Gy stereotactic body radiation by 4 weeks. General study results and limits: From baseline, blood top tumor clonotypes peaked at 2 weeks post-radiation.

Indicated time point: baseline pretreatment blood. Treatment defined: 15 Gy SBRT to primary tumor, nephrectomy 4 weeks later. Radiation-treated patients gave blood at baseline, week 2 and week 4. Clear cell pathology was present in this patient's renal cell carcinoma. TCRdb keeps only in-frame clones here, not all; method: immunoSEQ multiplex PCR. The sample comprises about 140,000 clones, less than 90% of which are singletons, and approximately 20% rests with the top ten. In this sample, this clone turned up a few times. The target antigen is unknown. The identical CDR3 is also encoded by other nucleotide sequences in the sample. This CDR3 contains 14 residues. Germline V CDR1 and CDR2: SGHRS, YFSETQ. V shed 3 bases and J 5 bases; nucleotides not matched to a gene: 6.

The origin of this receptor is a woman aged 50 to 65 with renal cell carcinoma. The sample here was blood, taken from a patient whose treatment included radiotherapy and nephrectomy. This chain links TRBV5-1 with TRBJ1-1; 8 nucleotides agree with TRBD1. CDR3 residues: CASSWGQDYTEAFF. CDR3 coding DNA: TGCGCCAGCAGCTGGGGACAGGACTATACTGAAGCTTTCTTT.